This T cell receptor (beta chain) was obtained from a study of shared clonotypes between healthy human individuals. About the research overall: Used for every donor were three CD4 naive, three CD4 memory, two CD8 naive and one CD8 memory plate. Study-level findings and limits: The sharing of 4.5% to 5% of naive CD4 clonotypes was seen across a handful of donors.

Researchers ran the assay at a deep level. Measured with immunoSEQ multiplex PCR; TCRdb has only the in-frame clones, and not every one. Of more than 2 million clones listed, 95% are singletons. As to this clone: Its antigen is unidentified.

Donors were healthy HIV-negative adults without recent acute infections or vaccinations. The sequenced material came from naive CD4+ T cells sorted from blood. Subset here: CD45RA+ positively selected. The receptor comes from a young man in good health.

CDR3 nucleotide sequence: TGTGCCAGCTCACCAGGACAATTCGGAGAGACCCAGTACTTC. The encoded protein is CASSPGQFGETQYF. This chain uses TRBV18 with TRBJ2-5, with D possibly TRBD1 on 5 matching bases. Trimming cost V 2 bases and J 4 bases, with 11 bases left between them. CDR3 length equals 14 residues. Germline-derived CDR1 and CDR2 are KGHSH and LQKENI.